This passage covers 14 T cell receptor beta chains from one sample sequenced in a study of OX40 agonist ivuxolimab in advanced cancers. The library was made by the immunoSEQ multiplex PCR assay. TCRdb re-hosts the immuneACCESS table, in-frame sequences only. Its copies lack some clones; in the studies checked, an unresolved V gene accounts for under half of them, and the cause for the rest is not known. A total of about 91,000 clones appear in this sample, around four fifths of them only once. Approximately 1.2% of the sample comes from the top ten. Sequenced here: CD4+ or CD8+ T cells sorted from blood, sampled in a trial of the OX40 agonist ivuxolimab. The receptors derive from an adult with an advanced solid tumor such as melanoma, head and neck, liver or kidney cancer.

The V call is TRBV5-1, the J call TRBJ1-3; TRBD1 agrees at 7 bases. V lost 0 bases to trimming and J lost 3 bases; unmatched junction nucleotides: 3. CDR1 is SGHRS and CDR2 is YFSETQ in the germline V gene. The CDR3 is 15 amino acids. CDR3 in DNA: TGCGCCAGCAGCTTGGACAGGGGCAGTGGAAACACCATATATTTT. Amino acid sequence: CASSLDRGSGNTIYF.

The rearrangement links TRBV18 to TRBJ1-1; D not resolved. This CDR3 contains 15 residues. CDR1 and CDR2 from the germline V gene are KGHSH and LQKENI. V lost 3 bases to trimming and J lost 1 base, with 12 bases between them. CDR3 nucleotides: TGTGCCAGCTCACCTCTCGGAGAATGGAACACTGAAGCTTTCTTT. Its protein product is CASSPLGEWNTEAFF.

The chain links TRBV18 to TRBJ1-2, with D tentatively TRBD1 (5 bases). Trimming left V 3 bases short and J 8 bases short, with 25 bases between. The V gene's germline CDR1 is KGHSH and CDR2 LQKENI. This CDR3 is 17 amino acids long. The CDR3, as DNA: TGTGCCAGCTCACCGTCCGAGACAGCGCTCCCGAGAAGGGGCTACACCTTC. The encoded protein is CASSPSETALPRRGYTF.

The V call is TRBV5-4, the J call TRBJ2-2; TRBD2 matches at 7 bases. CDR1 and CDR2 (germline): SGHNT, YYREEE (reference sequence). The CDR3 is 15 residues long. V dropped 0 bases and J dropped 5; count of bases not matched to a gene: 4. This CDR3 is CASSLAGGSTGELFF. CDR3 DNA: TGTGCCAGCAGCTTGGCGGGGGGTTCAACCGGGGAGCTGTTTTTT. The whole variable domain, remainder taken from reference TRBV5-4 and TRBJ2-2, is ETGVTQSPTHLIKTRGQQVTLRCSSQSGHNTVSWYQQALGQGPQFIFQYYREEENGRGNFPPRFSGLQFPNYSSELNVNALELDDSALYLCASSLAGGSTGELFFGEGSRLTVL.

The rearrangement links TRBV5-6 to TRBJ2-3; the D is unclear. The germline V gene encodes CDR1 SGHDT and CDR2 YYEEEE. The CDR3 is made up of 13 amino acids. Trimming stripped 4 bases from V and 1 base from J, with 7 bases between. CDR3 bases: TGTGCCAGCAGCCGGCGCGGCACAGATACGCAGTATTTT. The encoded protein is CASSRRGTDTQYF.

The V gene is TRBV18, the J gene TRBJ2-3; 9 nucleotides align to TRBD1. The V and J ends lost 6 bases and 5 bases, in that order; junction bases with no gene match: 12. CDR1 is KGHSH, CDR2 LQKENI, per germline. The CDR3 runs to 16 residues. CDR3 sequence: CASSRTQGQGIDTQYF. CDR3 coding DNA: TGTGCCAGCTCCCGGACGCAGGGACAGGGAATAGATACGCAGTATTTT.

The chain carries TRBV28 and TRBJ2-2; 8 bases align to TRBD1. Looked up from germline, CDR1 is MDHEN and CDR2 is SYDVKM. The CDR3 covers 15 residues. Losses at the gene ends were 2 bases for V and 4 bases for J; bases not matched to a gene: 3. In DNA form, the CDR3 reads TGTGCCAGCAGTTTACTACAGGGGGGCACCGGGGAGCTGTTTTTT. As protein: CASSLLQGGTGELFF.

The rearrangement joins TRBV5-4 to TRBJ1-2, with D maybe TRBD1 (6 bases). V lost 4 bases, J lost 3 bases, and 13 bases lay in between. The CDR3 spans 14 residues. Germline CDR1 reads SGHNT; CDR2 reads YYREEE (reference sequence). The CDR3 spells CASSRYRDHYGYTF. CDR3 DNA: TGTGCCAGCAGCAGATACAGGGATCACTATGGCTACACCTTC.

V gene TRBV7-6 combines with J gene TRBJ2-5; D is uncertain. Trimming cost V 1 base and J 4 bases, with 7 bases left between them. This CDR3 is 13 amino acids long. The germline V gene has CDR1 SGHVS and CDR2 FNYEAQ. The CDR3 sequence: CASSLEIRETQYF. CDR3 nucleotide sequence: TGTGCCAGCAGCTTAGAGATCAGAGAGACCCAGTACTTC.

CDR3 bases: TGTGCCAGCAGCTTCATGGGACAGACAAATCAGCCCCAGCATTTT. Protein: CASSFMGQTNQPQHF. The chain joins TRBV7-9 to TRBJ1-5; 7 positions match TRBD1. The trim removed 3 bases at V and 4 bases at J, leaving 6 bases unmatched. Germline lookup yields CDR1 SEHNR and CDR2 FQNEAQ (reference sequence). The CDR3 contains 15 residues.

The rearrangement uses TRBV19 and TRBJ1-1, with 7 positions matching TRBD1. Germline CDR1 reads LNHDA; CDR2 reads SQIVND (reference sequence). CDR3 length: 14 amino acids. The J segment lost 4 bases and the V segment lost 3 bases, leaving 5 bases of the junction unmatched. The CDR3 DNA is TGTGCCAGTAGTATCCGGGACAGCGGCACTGAAGCTTTCTTT. Translated, it gives CASSIRDSGTEAFF. Using reference TRBV19 and TRBJ1-1 for the parts outside the CDR3, the full variable domain is DGGITQSPKYLFRKEGQNVTLSCEQNLNHDAMYWYRQDPGQGLRLIYYSQIVNDFQKGDIAEGYSVSREKKESFPLTVTSAQKNPTAFYLCASSIRDSGTEAFFGQGTRLTVV.

The chain carries TRBV11-1 and TRBJ2-6, with a possible D match to TRBD1 (5 bases). The CDR3 has 15 residues. Trimming left V 5 bases short and J 0 bases short, with 8 bases between. Germline V lookup: CDR1 SGHAT, CDR2 FQDESV (reference sequence). DNA for the CDR3: TGTGCCAGCAGCCGACAGTTCTCTGGGGCCAACGTCCTGACTTTC. Its protein product is CASSRQFSGANVLTF.

This clone was counted once. The V gene is TRBV7-2, the J gene TRBJ2-1; TRBD2 matches 7 bases. This CDR3 has 16 residues. With V trimmed by 4 bases and J by 5 bases, 11 bases remained unmatched. Per germline, CDR1 SGHTA and CDR2 FQGNSA. CDR3 sequence reads: CASSWMAASGNNEQFF. CDR3 nucleotides: TGTGCCAGCAGCTGGATGGCGGCTAGCGGTAACAATGAGCAGTTCTTC.

This clone was detected a few times. The chain uses TRBV29-1 and TRBJ2-5; 8 nucleotides match TRBD1. The CDR3 is made up of 14 amino acids. Germline trimming cut 6 bases from V and 1 base from J; bases unmatched to any gene: 7. Germline-derived CDR1 and CDR2 are SQVTM and ANQGSEA. In nucleotides, the CDR3 is TGCAGCGTAGGGGACAGGCCTCTCCAAGAGACCCAGTACTTC. Its protein product is CSVGDRPLQETQYF.